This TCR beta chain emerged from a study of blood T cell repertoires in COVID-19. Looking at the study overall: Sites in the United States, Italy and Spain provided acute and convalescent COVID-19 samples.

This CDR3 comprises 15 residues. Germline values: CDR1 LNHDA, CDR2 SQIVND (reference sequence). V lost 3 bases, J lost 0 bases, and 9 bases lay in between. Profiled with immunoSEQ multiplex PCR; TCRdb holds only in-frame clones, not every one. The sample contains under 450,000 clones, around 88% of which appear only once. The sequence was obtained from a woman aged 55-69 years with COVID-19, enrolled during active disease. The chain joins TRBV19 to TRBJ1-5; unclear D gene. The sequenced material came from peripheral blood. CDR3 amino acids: CASSMQIYSNQPQHF. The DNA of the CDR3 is TGTGCCAGTAGTATGCAGATTTATAGCAATCAGCCCCAGCATTTT. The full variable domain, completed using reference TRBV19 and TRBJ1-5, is DGGITQSPKYLFRKEGQNVTLSCEQNLNHDAMYWYRQDPGQGLRLIYYSQIVNDFQKGDIAEGYSVSREKKESFPLTVTSAQKNPTAFYLCASSMQIYSNQPQHFGDGTRLSIL.